The 21 T cell receptor beta chains presented below share a single source sample, sequenced in a study of cytomegalovirus exposure and HLA in healthy donors. Primers included in the PCR were 60 Vbeta and 13 Jbeta primers. Produced via immunoSEQ multiplex PCR; TCRdb's table is partial and in-frame only. The table lists 65,000 to 80,000 clones, less than 80% of them singletons. Material for sequencing was PBMCs. The receptors stem from a woman aged 40 to 55 in good health and CMV-seropositive.

This clone appeared a single time. The chain joins TRBV13 to TRBJ2-1; possibly TRBD2 for D (5 bases). Germline assignment: CDR1 PRHDT and CDR2 FYEKMQ (reference sequence). The V and J ends lost 10 bases and 4 bases respectively, with 17 bases between them. CDR3 length: 14 residues. CDR3 amino acids: CATASRLQYNEQFF. The DNA for the CDR3 is TGTGCCACTGCGTCCAGACTACAGTACAATGAGCAGTTCTTC.

This rearrangement joins TRBV5-5 to TRBJ1-2; 9 nucleotides match TRBD1. Losses at the gene ends were 0 bases for V and 8 bases for J; bases not matched to a gene: 14. The CDR3 is 17 amino acids. Germline lookup yields CDR1 SGHKS and CDR2 YYEKEE (reference sequence). The CDR3 DNA sequence: TGTGCCAGCAGCTTGGAACAGGGGGCCCGGGGCGTTCGAGGCTACACCTTC. Translated: CASSLEQGARGVRGYTF.

The CDR3 loop reads CASSLDTGLSTDTQYF. DNA for the CDR3: TGTGCCAGCAGCCTCGACACCGGCCTTAGCACAGATACGCAGTATTTT. The chain uses TRBV9 and TRBJ2-3; D uncertain. The CDR3 has 16 amino acids. Germline CDR1 reads SGDLS; CDR2 reads YYNGEE. Trimming cost V 4 bases and J 0 bases, with 15 bases left between them.

The table lists this clone with a few counts. The V and J genes are TRBV30 and TRBJ2-3, with 7 bases fitting TRBD1. The V segment lost 1 base and the J segment 2 bases; nucleotides outside the gene matches: 6. The CDR3 spans 15 residues. Germline CDR1 reads GTSNPN; CDR2 reads SVGIG (reference sequence). This CDR3 is CAWSAGQHPTDTQYF. In DNA form, the CDR3 reads TGTGCCTGGAGTGCGGGACAGCACCCCACAGATACGCAGTATTTT.

The rearrangement links TRBV29-1 to TRBJ1-1; tentatively, D is TRBD1 (6 bases). The CDR3 extends over 13 amino acids. Germline lookup yields CDR1 SQVTM and CDR2 ANQGSEA. V lost 6 bases and J lost 4, with 15 bases in between. The CDR3 coding sequence is TGCAGCGTCACCACAGGGTATCTCACTGAAGCTTTCTTT. Residues: CSVTTGYLTEAFF.

This clone has just one count. The rearrangement joins TRBV6-1 to TRBJ1-2, with 7 bases that match TRBD1. The germline gives CDR1 MNHNS, CDR2 SASEGT. The CDR3 is made up of 15 amino acids. The V segment lost 4 bases and the J segment 0 bases; nucleotides outside the gene matches: 5. CDR3 DNA: TGTGCCAGCAGTGGACAGGGAGCTTCTAACTATGGCTACACCTTC. It is translated as CASSGQGASNYGYTF.

The chain couples TRBV18 to TRBJ2-3, with D possibly being TRBD2 (6 bases). The CDR3 length is 16 residues. V lost 6 bases, J lost 2 bases, and 18 bases lay in between. Germline V gives CDR1 KGHSH, CDR2 LQKENI. The CDR3 protein is CASSVRRETDTDTQYF. The CDR3 region has the DNA TGTGCCAGCTCCGTTCGGAGGGAAACAGACACAGATACGCAGTATTTT.

This clone was observed a single time. The chain is built from TRBV27 and TRBJ1-2; 8 nucleotides line up with TRBD1. The CDR3 runs to 13 residues. The ends lost 5 bases at V and 4 bases at J; junction bases unmatched: 3. CDR1 is MNHEY and CDR2 is SMNVEV in the germline V gene (reference sequence). The CDR3 region is CASSPTGAYGYTF. CDR3 DNA sequence: TGTGCCAGCAGTCCGACAGGGGCCTATGGCTACACCTTC.

In DNA form, the CDR3 reads TGTGCCAGCACAAACCGCGGGGGGGGAAGTGGTACGCAGTATTTT. Translation gives CASTNRGGGSGTQYF. The chain has TRBV6-6 and TRBJ2-3; 9 positions match TRBD2. Trimming cost V 7 bases and J 8 bases; bases outside gene matches: 13. CDR1 and CDR2 from the germline V gene are MNHNY and SVGAGI (reference sequence). This CDR3 spans 15 amino acids.

In its sample, this clone was seen a few times. One end of the junction fails to match germline, which may point to a read error. The gene calls are TRBV7-9 and TRBJ1-5, with D possibly TRBD1 on 6 matching bases. The CDR3 runs to 18 residues. Germline CDR1 SEHNR, CDR2 FQNEAQ (reference sequence). The CDR3 here is CSSSLGIEGVLSNQPQHF. For the CDR3, the DNA is TGTTCCAGCAGCTTAGGAATCGAGGGGGTCCTTTCGAATCAGCCCCAGCATTTT. The whole variable domain, remainder taken from reference TRBV7-9 and TRBJ1-5, is DTGVSQNPRHKITKRGQNVTFRCDPISEHNRLYWYRQTLGQGPEFLTYFQNEAQLEKSRLLSDRFSAERPKGSFSTLEIQRTEQGDSAMYLCSSSLGIEGVLSNQPQHFGDGTRLSIL.

The CDR3 DNA follows: TGCGCCAGCAGCTTGGCCCCCGGGGGAGACAATGAGCAGTTCTTC. Translated, it gives CASSLAPGGDNEQFF. This chain uses TRBV5-1 with TRBJ2-1, with D possibly TRBD2 on 6 matching bases. This CDR3 region has 15 residues. Trimming shortened V by 0 bases and J by 5 bases, and 12 bases separated the two germline ends. The V gene's germline CDR1 is SGHRS and CDR2 YFSETQ.

This sequence joins TRBV4-1 and TRBJ1-4; weak D call: TRBD1 (6 bases). CDR1 and CDR2 from the germline V gene are MGHRA and YSYEKL. This CDR3 has 15 residues. The V and J ends lost 4 bases and 10 bases respectively, with 19 bases between them. The CDR3 reads CASSLPTGTQGKLFF. In DNA form, the CDR3 reads TGCGCCAGCAGCCTTCCTACAGGGACACAGGGAAAACTGTTTTTT.

The V gene is TRBV4-3, the J gene TRBJ1-4; weak D call: TRBD1 (5 bases). The CDR3 is 14 residues long. The germline CDR1 and CDR2 sequences are LGHNA and YSLEER. V gave up 0 bases and J gave up 7 bases, with 9 bases separating them. The CDR3 loop is CASSQDQGSEKLFF. CDR3 DNA: TGCGCCAGCAGCCAAGATCAGGGCTCTGAAAAACTGTTTTTT.

The rearrangement joins TRBV5-1 to TRBJ1-6; a weak D match, TRBD1 (5 bases). V was cut by 0 bases and J by 2 bases, with 6 bases left in between. This CDR3 has 15 amino acids. Germline CDR1 and CDR2: SGHRS and YFSETQ. This CDR3 is CASSLEGAYNSPLHF. The CDR3 nucleotides read TGCGCCAGCAGCTTGGAAGGGGCCTATAATTCACCCCTCCACTTT.

The V and J genes are TRBV7-9 and TRBJ1-5, with D maybe TRBD1 (5 bases). Trimming pared 1 base from V and 6 bases from J, leaving 16 bases between. This CDR3 has 16 amino acids. Germline CDR1 reads SEHNR; CDR2 reads FQNEAQ (reference sequence). The CDR3 is CASSLGVGQGSQPQHF. For the CDR3, the DNA is TGTGCCAGCAGCTTAGGGGTCGGGCAGGGCTCTCAGCCCCAGCATTTT.

As for this clone: Other DNA sequences within the sample encode an identical CDR3. CDR3 nucleotides: TGTGCCAGCAGTGACTCGAGCGGGGGGGCCACAGATACGCAGTATTTT. It codes for CASSDSSGGATDTQYF. The rearrangement joins TRBV6-4 to TRBJ2-3, with 10 positions matching TRBD2. Losses at the gene ends were 0 bases for V and 2 bases for J; bases not matched to a gene: 2. CDR3 length equals 16 residues. Germline V gives CDR1 MRHNA, CDR2 SNTAGT.

This clone was picked up one time. This rearrangement joins TRBV10-3 to TRBJ1-2, with 12 bases fitting TRBD1. Trimming took 10 bases from V and 6 from J; bases not matched to a gene: 12. Germline V gene sequence: CDR1 ENHRY, CDR2 SYGVKD. The CDR3 consists of 15 residues. For the CDR3, the DNA is TGTGCCACGGCGGAGGGGACAGGGGGCGTAGATGGCTACACCTTC. Translated, it gives CATAEGTGGVDGYTF.

The rearrangement links TRBV7-6 to TRBJ2-3, with 13 positions matching TRBD2. There are 18 residues in the CDR3. With 5 bases clipped from V and 5 bases from J, the junction kept 13 bases outside the gene matches. From germline, CDR1 is SGHVS and CDR2 FNYEAQ. The CDR3 DNA is TGTGCCAGCAGCCAACATACTAGCGGGGGGGCCGGGAGAGATACGCAGTATTTT. Translated, it gives CASSQHTSGGAGRDTQYF.

The CDR3, as DNA: TGTGCCAGCAGCGGGACAGTCAATTCACCCCTCCACTTT. It is translated as CASSGTVNSPLHF. The chain employs TRBV9 and TRBJ1-6, with TRBD1 as a possible D gene (6 bases). The CDR3 extends over 13 amino acids. Germline assignment: CDR1 SGDLS and CDR2 YYNGEE. V lost 3 bases to trimming and J lost 7 bases, with 8 bases between them.

The chain links TRBV12-5 to TRBJ2-2; 8 positions agree with TRBD1. This CDR3 is built from 17 residues. The germline CDR1 and CDR2 sequences are LGHNT and FRNRAP. After removal of 0 bases from V and 7 bases from J, the junction contained 10 bases not matched to a gene. In nucleotides, the CDR3 is TGTGCTAGTGGTTTGGTACCACCGGGACAGGTTAACGGGGAGCTGTTTTTT. Amino acids: CASGLVPPGQVNGELFF. The full variable domain, its missing parts supplied by reference TRBV12-5 and TRBJ2-2, is DARVTQTPRHKVTEMGQEVTMRCQPILGHNTVFWYRQTMMQGLELLAYFRNRAPLDDSGMPKDRFSAEMPDATLATLKIQPSEPRDSAVYFCASGLVPPGQVNGELFFGEGSRLTVL.

The chain joins TRBV11-2 to TRBJ1-4, with D maybe TRBD1 (6 bases). Germline V gene data show CDR1 as SGHAT and CDR2 as FQNNGV. Between the trimmed V and J ends, which lost 5 bases and 8 bases, there was a span of 15 bases. CDR3 length equals 14 residues. The CDR3 protein is CASSPPGTPEKLFF. DNA for the CDR3: TGTGCCAGCAGCCCTCCCGGGACACCCGAAAAACTGTTTTTT.